The clone carrying this T cell receptor (beta chain) came up many times. The antigen is undetermined. Germline values: CDR1 DFQATT, CDR2 SNEGSKA (reference sequence). V was pared by 3 bases and J by 6 bases, with 15 bases between. The CDR3 covers 13 residues. A universal primer binding site was introduced by template switching. The final cDNA contained unique molecular identifiers. From the 5' RACE reads, TCRdb called clonotypes with MiXCR, one entry per CDR3 protein. The table lists about 240,000 distinct CDR3 sequences, 6% to 8% of them singletons. This entry is derived from a study of identical twins. Study observations and caveats: Among beta out-of-frame sequences, excess sharing between twins appeared weaker. Researchers caution that invariant MAIT and iNKT cells could partly confound zero-insertion analyses. Abundant cord blood beta clonotypes carried fewer insertions; memory repertoires showed none.

The same sample was also studied in work on yellow fever vaccine responses in identical twins.

The V call is TRBV20-1, the J call TRBJ2-7; no clear D gene. The sample comprised CD8+ T cells sorted from blood. The sequence was obtained from a woman aged 18-30 years in good health. CDR3 coding DNA: TGCAGTGCTAGGTTAGGGATGACGGCCGAGCAGTACGTC. It specifies CSARLGMTAEQYV.